What follows are 30 T cell receptor beta chains derived from one specimen sequenced in a study of blood T cell repertoires in COVID-19. Sequencing was performed with immunoSEQ multiplex PCR; in TCRdb, only in-frame clones are kept and a portion is missing. The table includes about 59,000 clones, 91% detected once. Sequenced: peripheral blood. The receptor source for this set is a human donor in a cohort sampled during active COVID-19.

The chain has TRBV27 and TRBJ1-4, with 8 bases lining up with TRBD1. The CDR3 is 14 amino acids. Germline CDR1 is MNHEY and CDR2 is SMNVEV (reference sequence). V trimming: 9 bases; J trimming: 6 bases; junction bases outside the gene matches: 9. DNA for the CDR3: TGTGCCAGTATCCGGGGACAGGTCGATGAAAAACTGTTTTTT. This sequence encodes CASIRGQVDEKLFF.

This chain links TRBV9 with TRBJ2-7, with TRBD1 matching 7 bases. CDR3 size: 13 residues. Trimming removed 3 bases from V and 6 bases from J; junction bases left unmatched: 6. The germline V gene has CDR1 SGDLS and CDR2 YYNGEE. The CDR3 bases are TGTGCCAGCAGCGCGACAGGGTTGGGCGAGCAGTACTTC. Translated: CASSATGLGEQYF. Full variable domain (missing parts from reference TRBV9 and TRBJ2-7): DSGVTQTPKHLITATGQRVTLRCSPRSGDLSVYWYQQSLDQGLQFLIQYYNGEERAKGNILERFSAQQFPDLHSELNLSSLELGDSALYFCASSATGLGEQYFGPGTRLTVT.

The gene calls are TRBV7-6 and TRBJ2-1; D possibly corresponds to TRBD1 (6 bases). CDR1 and CDR2 (germline): SGHVS, FNYEAQ. The CDR3 length is 14 residues. V was pared by 0 bases and J by 5 bases, with 8 bases between. CDR3 loop: CASSLAHRDNEQFF. The DNA for the CDR3 is TGTGCCAGCAGCTTAGCGCACAGGGACAATGAGCAGTTCTTC.

The rearrangement links TRBV15 to TRBJ2-7; the match to TRBD1 covers 9 bases. The ends lost 5 bases at V and 5 bases at J; junction bases unmatched: 4. The germline CDR1 and CDR2 sequences are LNHNV and YYDKDF (reference sequence). The CDR3 extends over 13 amino acids. The CDR3 loop is CATSSRDRDEQYF. The CDR3 DNA follows: TGTGCCACCAGCTCCCGGGACAGGGACGAGCAGTACTTC.

The rearrangement links TRBV5-1 to TRBJ2-5; D call uncertain. The germline V and J ends were trimmed by 1 base and 7 bases, with 11 bases remaining between them. This CDR3 is 13 amino acids long. Per germline, CDR1 SGHRS and CDR2 YFSETQ. The CDR3 loop reads CASSLTPTGTQYF. As DNA, the CDR3 is TGCGCCAGCAGCTTGACTCCGACTGGGACCCAGTACTTC.

The J gene is TRBJ2-7, the V gene TRBV4-1, with 10 positions matching TRBD2. J was trimmed by 0 bases and V by 2 bases; bases with no gene match: 10. The CDR3 length is 18 residues. The germline gives CDR1 MGHRA, CDR2 YSYEKL. CDR3 amino acids: CASSQSPPLAGFSYEQYF. In DNA form, the CDR3 reads TGCGCCAGCAGCCAATCCCCCCCACTAGCGGGATTCTCCTACGAGCAGTACTTC.

This clone was counted only a few times. A read error may produce the germline difference seen at one junction end. The genes are TRBV7-7 and TRBJ1-3; a possible D gene is TRBD1 (6 bases). The CDR3 runs 15 residues. The germline V gene has CDR1 SSHAT and CDR2 FNYEAQ (reference sequence). This chain's CDR3 is CASSLSRGSGNTIYF. CDR3 in DNA: TGTGCTAGCAGCTTAAGCAGGGGCTCTGGAAACACCATATATTTT. Filled out from reference TRBV7-7 and TRBJ1-3, the complete variable domain reads GAGVSQSPRYKVTKRGQDVTLRCDPISSHATLYWYQQALGQGPEFLTYFNYEAQPDKSGLPSDRFSAERPEGSISTLTIQRTEQRDSAMYRCASSLSRGSGNTIYFGEGSWLTVV.

The chain recombines TRBV12-5 with TRBJ1-2; possibly TRBD1 for D (6 bases). CDR1 and CDR2 from the germline V gene are LGHNT and FRNRAP. The CDR3 spans 14 residues. The ends were cut back, 0 bases at V and 7 bases at J, with 12 bases in the middle. As DNA, the CDR3 is TGTGCTAGTGGTTTGGTACGACAGGTCGGTGGCTACACCTTC. Residues: CASGLVRQVGGYTF.

This chain joins TRBV7-2 and TRBJ2-5; possibly TRBD2 for D (6 bases). The CDR3 loop spans 17 amino acids. Germline CDR1 reads SGHTA; CDR2 reads FQGNSA. V lost 6 bases, J lost 5 bases, and 25 bases lay in between. The CDR3 spells CASSYQSGPSRGETQYF. CDR3 nucleotide sequence: TGTGCCAGCAGTTACCAGAGTGGGCCATCTCGGGGGGAGACCCAGTACTTC.

The V call is TRBV19, the J call TRBJ2-7, with 10 nucleotides matching TRBD1. Per germline, CDR1 LNHDA and CDR2 SQIVND (reference sequence). V gave up 6 bases and J gave up 3 bases; unmatched junction bases: 8. The CDR3 runs 15 residues. CDR3 in amino acids: CASRRSGTGVYEQYF. For the CDR3, the DNA is TGTGCCAGTAGGCGTTCCGGGACAGGGGTCTACGAGCAGTACTTC.

The V call is TRBV3-1 (or the pseudogene TRBV3-2), the J call TRBJ1-2; D might be TRBD1 (6 bases). V was trimmed by 0 bases and J by 5 bases, leaving 13 bases between them. Per the germline V gene, CDR1 is LGHDT and CDR2 is YNNKEL (reference sequence). This CDR3 spans 15 amino acids. The CDR3 here is CASSQDDRPRYGYTF. The CDR3 nucleotides are TGTGCCAGCAGCCAAGATGACAGGCCTCGATATGGCTACACCTTC.

The chain joins TRBV28 to TRBJ1-5, with 7 bases that match TRBD1. V was clipped by 3 bases and J by 2 bases; unmatched bases: 1. The CDR3 sequence is 14 residues long. In germline, CDR1 is MDHEN, CDR2 SYDVKM. This CDR3 reads CASSFRGGNQPQHF. The CDR3 DNA sequence: TGTGCCAGCAGTTTCAGGGGGGGCAATCAGCCCCAGCATTTT.

This chain uses TRBV7-9 with TRBJ1-1; TRBD1 agrees at 12 bases. CDR3 length equals 14 residues. V lost 4 bases and J lost 4; bases outside the gene matches: 1. CDR1 is SEHNR and CDR2 is FQNEAQ in the germline V gene (reference sequence). The CDR3 here is CASSSGQGATEAFF. Written as DNA, the CDR3 is TGTGCCAGCAGCTCGGGACAGGGGGCCACTGAAGCTTTCTTT.

V usage is TRBV7-2 and J usage is TRBJ1-1; a possible D gene is TRBD1 (6 bases). Trimming took off 2 bases at V and 4 bases at J, with 14 bases between the two ends. The V gene's germline CDR1 is SGHTA and CDR2 FQGNSA. This CDR3 is built from 15 residues. The CDR3 loop is CASSLTTGTSTEAFF. The CDR3 nucleotides are TGTGCCAGCAGCTTAACCACAGGGACCTCCACTGAAGCTTTCTTT.

The CDR3 coding sequence is TGTGCCAGCAGTGATGGAGGGGGAGGGCCTTTTCGGGAGACCCAGTACTTC. This sequence encodes CASSDGGGGPFRETQYF. The chain combines TRBV25-1 with TRBJ2-5; possibly TRBD2 for D (7 bases). Germline-derived CDR1 and CDR2 are MGHDK and SYGVNS. CDR3 length: 17 amino acids. Trimming removed 3 bases at V and 5 bases at J, with 22 bases between.

J is TRBJ2-7 and V is TRBV12-2; the table's D call TRBD2 went unverified against the DNA. TRBV12-2 is shown as a pseudogene. The CDR3 is 14 residues long. For the CDR3, the DNA is TGTGCAAGTCGCTTAGGGGGACTGAGCTACGAGCAGTACTTC. Its translation is CASRLGGLSYEQYF.

The gene calls are TRBV6-6 and TRBJ2-3; no clear D. Per germline, CDR1 MNHNY and CDR2 SVGAGI (reference sequence). V lost 4 bases to trimming and J lost 6 bases, with 8 bases between them. This CDR3 comprises 12 residues. The CDR3 nucleotides read TGTGCCAGCAGTTTCCCCCCGGATACGCAGTATTTT. Its translation: CASSFPPDTQYF.

This clone has only a few counts. The chain recombines TRBV10-1 with TRBJ2-7, with D possibly matching TRBD1 (6 bases). Trimming shortened V by 0 bases and J by 6 bases, and 6 bases separated the two germline ends. The CDR3 has 12 residues. Germline V lookup: CDR1 WNHNN, CDR2 SYGVQD (reference sequence). The CDR3 DNA follows: TGCGCCAGCAGTGAGTCAGGGGGCGAGCAGTACTTC. Its translation: CASSESGGEQYF.

The rearrangement links TRBV6-5 to TRBJ1-6; D unresolved. CDR1 MNHEY and CDR2 SVGAGI come from the germline V gene. The ends were cut back, 4 bases at V and 7 bases at J, with 5 bases in the middle. This CDR3 is built from 12 residues. The chain's CDR3 is CASSFGNSPLHF. CDR3 nucleotide sequence: TGTGCCAGCAGTTTCGGGAATTCACCCCTCCACTTT.

CDR3 coding DNA: TGTGCCAGCAACTTCGGTTCGACAGGGGGCGCATTTGGAAACACCATATATTTT. Amino acid sequence: CASNFGSTGGAFGNTIYF. This chain links TRBV5-6 with TRBJ1-3, with TRBD1 matching over 10 bases. The ends lost 6 bases at V and 3 bases at J; junction bases unmatched: 15. The CDR3 is 18 residues long. In germline, CDR1 is SGHDT, CDR2 YYEEEE.

V gene TRBV29-1 combines with J gene TRBJ1-1; D is possibly TRBD1 (5 bases). From germline, CDR1 is SQVTM and CDR2 ANQGSEA. V was clipped by 4 bases and J by 1 base, with 10 bases between them. This CDR3 contains 13 residues. The CDR3: CSVAGGTNTEAFF. CDR3 nucleotides: TGCAGCGTTGCGGGAGGGACGAACACTGAAGCTTTCTTT. The variable domain in full, completed from reference TRBV29-1 and TRBJ1-1, reads SAVISQKPSRDICQRGTSLTIQCQVDSQVTMMFWYRQQPGQSLTLIATANQGSEATYESGFVIDKFPISRPNLTFSTLTVSNMSPEDSSIYLCSVAGGTNTEAFFGQGTRLTVV.

Comments on this clone: Germline and junction disagree at one end, which may indicate a read error. V gene TRBV7-7 combines with J gene TRBJ2-3; weak D call: TRBD2 (7 bases). From germline, CDR1 is SSHAT and CDR2 FNYEAQ (reference sequence). CDR3 length equals 15 residues. The CDR3 DNA reads as TGTGCTAGCAGCTCCGGGGGGCCAAGCACAGATACGCAGTATTTT. Amino acid sequence: CASSSGGPSTDTQYF.

The chain carries TRBV6-4 and TRBJ2-1; 7 bases line up with TRBD2. Germline CDR1 and CDR2: MRHNA and SNTAGT. V dropped 8 bases and J dropped 3; count of bases not matched to a gene: 10. The CDR3 runs 15 residues. Written as DNA, the CDR3 is TGTGCCAGCGGGGGGGAGGCTAGCGGCTACAATGAGCAGTTCTTC. This encodes CASGGEASGYNEQFF.

As DNA, the CDR3 is TGTGCCAGCAGCCGGGGACAGGACTACAATGAGCAGTTCTTC. As protein: CASSRGQDYNEQFF. This sequence joins TRBV6-5 and TRBJ2-1; 8 positions agree with TRBD1. Losses at the gene ends were 6 bases for V and 3 bases for J; bases not matched to a gene: 4. Germline CDR1 is MNHEY and CDR2 is SVGAGI. The CDR3 runs 14 residues.

The genes are TRBV30 and TRBJ2-3, with no clear D. Germline V CDR1 and CDR2: GTSNPN, SVGIG (reference sequence). The CDR3 runs 15 residues. V was trimmed by 1 base and J by 4 bases, leaving 15 bases between them. This CDR3 reads CAWSGRQAPPDTQYF. Written as DNA, the CDR3 is TGTGCCTGGAGTGGCCGGCAGGCGCCCCCAGATACGCAGTATTTT.

The rearrangement uses TRBV2 and TRBJ1-4; 7 nucleotides match TRBD1. The CDR3 contains 13 residues. Per the germline V gene, CDR1 is SNHLY and CDR2 is FYNNEI. J lost 10 bases, V lost 6 bases, and 8 bases had no gene match. The CDR3 DNA is TGTGCCAGCAGAGCAGGGGGAGCGGCAAAACTGTTTTTT. It is translated as CASRAGGAAKLFF.

The CDR3 loop is CASSPGTGASGELFF. As DNA, the CDR3 is TGCGCCAGCAGCCCCGGGACAGGGGCTTCCGGGGAGCTGTTTTTT. V usage is TRBV5-1 and J usage is TRBJ2-2; 10 nucleotides match TRBD1. The ends lost 4 bases at V and 6 bases at J; junction bases unmatched: 6. The CDR3 extends over 15 amino acids. Germline CDR1 SGHRS, CDR2 YFSETQ.

Only a few counts were recorded for this clone. This rearrangement joins TRBV9 to TRBJ2-5, with TRBD2 identical over 13 bases. The V gene's germline CDR1 is SGDLS and CDR2 YYNGEE. This CDR3 comprises 16 residues. J lost 4 bases, V lost 4 bases, and 7 bases had no gene match. CDR3 amino acids: CASSPWGLAGLETQYF. The CDR3 region has the DNA TGTGCCAGCAGCCCGTGGGGACTAGCGGGATTAGAGACCCAGTACTTC.

This chain connects TRBV6-5 to TRBJ1-2; no clear D gene. This CDR3 has 11 residues. Trimming pared 7 bases from V and 5 bases from J, leaving 8 bases between. Germline V gene sequence: CDR1 MNHEY, CDR2 SVGAGI. The CDR3 DNA is TGTGCCAGCAAGGGAGGTTATGGCTACACCTTC. Protein sequence: CASKGGYGYTF.

A note on this clone: One end of the junction varies from germline; a read error may be responsible. The chain is built from TRBV10-3 and TRBJ2-7; 14 bases are a match to TRBD2. The CDR3 has 15 amino acids. CDR1 is ENHRY, CDR2 SYGVKD, per germline. CDR3 sequence reads: CAISEPGLAGERSDF. CDR3 nucleotides: TGTGCCATCAGTGAACCGGGACTAGCGGGAGAGAGGTCGGACTTC.